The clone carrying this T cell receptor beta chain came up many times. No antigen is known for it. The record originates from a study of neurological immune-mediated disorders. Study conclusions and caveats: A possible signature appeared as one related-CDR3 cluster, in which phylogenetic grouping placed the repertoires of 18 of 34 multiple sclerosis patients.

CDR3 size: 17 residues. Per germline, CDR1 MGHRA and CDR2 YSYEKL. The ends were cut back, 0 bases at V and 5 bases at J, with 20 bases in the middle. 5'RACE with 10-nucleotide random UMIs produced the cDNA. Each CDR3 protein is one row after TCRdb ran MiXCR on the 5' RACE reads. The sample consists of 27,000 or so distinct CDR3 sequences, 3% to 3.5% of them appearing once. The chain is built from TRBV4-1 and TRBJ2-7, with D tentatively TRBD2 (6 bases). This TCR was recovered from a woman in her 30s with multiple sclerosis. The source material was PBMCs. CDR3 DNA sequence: TGCGCCAGCAGCCAAGATCGGGCGAGAGGGAGGCAACACGAGCAGTACTTC. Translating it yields CASSQDRARGRQHEQYF.